Below are 4 T cell receptor beta chains sequenced from a single sample in a study of blood T cell repertoires in COVID-19. TCRdb keeps only in-frame clones here, not all; method: immunoSEQ multiplex PCR. The top ten clones hold roughly a tenth of a sample with about 98,000 clones, around 82% of them seen once. The sequencing sample was made of peripheral blood. The receptors shown here come from a man aged 65-85 years with active or convalescent COVID-19.

V gene TRBV6-6 combines with J gene TRBJ2-1; D not resolved. Germline CDR1 and CDR2: MNHNY and SVGAGI (reference sequence). V lost 5 bases, J lost 3 bases, and 5 bases lay in between. This CDR3 is 12 amino acids long. The DNA for the CDR3 is TGTGCCAGCAGTGACAACTACAATGAGCAGTTCTTC. The encoded protein is CASSDNYNEQFF.

This clone appeared a single time. The genes are TRBV5-1 and TRBJ1-4; 7 bases align to TRBD1. The CDR3 loop spans 14 amino acids. Trimming cost V 7 bases and J 4 bases; bases outside gene matches: 7. Germline-derived CDR1 and CDR2 are SGHRS and YFSETQ. The CDR3 coding sequence is TGCGCCAGCCGCCGGGACAGTTATAATGAAAAACTGTTTTTT. As protein: CASRRDSYNEKLFF.

This sequence joins TRBV3-1 (or the pseudogene TRBV3-2) and TRBJ1-2, with 12 nucleotides matching TRBD1. The V and J ends lost 4 bases and 3 bases, in that order; junction bases with no gene match: 6. The CDR3 loop spans 16 amino acids. CDR1 is LGHDT and CDR2 is YNNKEL in the germline V gene (reference sequence). CDR3 region: CASSLSGTGGYYGYTF. The CDR3 nucleotides are TGTGCCAGCAGCCTTTCCGGGACAGGGGGCTACTATGGCTACACCTTC.

This rearrangement joins TRBV18 to TRBJ1-1; no clear D gene. CDR3 length: 15 residues. CDR1 and CDR2 from the germline V gene are KGHSH and LQKENI. V was shortened by 0 bases and J by 4 bases, with 12 bases between the two germline ends. The CDR3 here is CASSPPRSSGTEAFF. Here the CDR3 DNA reads TGTGCCAGCTCACCACCGAGAAGTTCGGGCACTGAAGCTTTCTTT.